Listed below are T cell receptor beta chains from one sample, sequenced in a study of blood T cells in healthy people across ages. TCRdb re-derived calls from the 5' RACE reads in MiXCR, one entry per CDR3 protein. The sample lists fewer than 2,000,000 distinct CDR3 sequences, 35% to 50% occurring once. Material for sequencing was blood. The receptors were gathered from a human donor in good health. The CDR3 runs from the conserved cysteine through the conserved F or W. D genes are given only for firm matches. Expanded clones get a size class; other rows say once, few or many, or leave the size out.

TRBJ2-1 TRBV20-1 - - CSAPDRGPYNEQFF TGCAGTGCCCCCGACCGGGGGCCCTACAATGAGCAGTTCTTC
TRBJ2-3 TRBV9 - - CASSVEPADSPDTQYF TGTGCCAGCAGCGTAGAGCCAGCGGATAGCCCAGATACGCAGTATTTT
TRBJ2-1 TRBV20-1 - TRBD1 CSARDHLRRTGSSYNEQFF TGCAGTGCTAGAGATCACTTACGCCGGACAGGGAGCTCCTACAATGAGCAGTTCTTC
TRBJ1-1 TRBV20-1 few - CSARAYDKRTFF TGCAGTGCTAGAGCCTATGACAAAAGAACTTTCTTT
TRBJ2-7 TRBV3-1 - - CASSQENSLGEQYF TGTGCCAGCAGCCAAGAAAACAGCTTGGGCGAGCAGTACTTC
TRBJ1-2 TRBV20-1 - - CSASHRQYHDYTF TGCAGTGCTTCACACCGGCAATACCATGATTACACCTTC
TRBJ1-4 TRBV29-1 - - CSVDVSGSNEKLFF TGCAGCGTTGATGTGTCAGGGTCTAATGAAAAACTGTTTTTT
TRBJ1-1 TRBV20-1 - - CSARNLGDTEAFF TGCAGTGCTAGAAATTTGGGCGACACTGAAGCTTTCTTT
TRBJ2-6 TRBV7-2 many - CASSLGAAGANVLTF TGTGCCAGCAGTTTAGGGGCGGCTGGGGCCAACGTCCTGACTTTC
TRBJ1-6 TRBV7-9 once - CASSQEASPPHF TGTGCCAGCAGCCAAGAAGCCTCACCCCCCCACTTT
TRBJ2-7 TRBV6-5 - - CASSTLPGPYYEQYF TGTGCCAGCAGCACACTCCCTGGGCCCTACTACGAGCAGTACTTC
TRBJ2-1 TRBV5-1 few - CASSLGSSPEYNEQFF TGCGCCAGCAGCTTAGGCTCCTCACCCGAATACAATGAGCAGTTCTTC
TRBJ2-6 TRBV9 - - CASSVDRFTSGANVLTF TGTGCCAGCAGCGTAGACAGATTCACCTCTGGGGCCAACGTCCTGACTTTC
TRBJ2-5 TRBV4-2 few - CASSLGGMDKWETQYF TGTGCCAGCAGCCTCGGTGGGATGGATAAATGGGAGACCCAGTACTTC
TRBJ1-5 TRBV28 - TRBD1 CASSHRQGVGYSNQPQHF TGTGCCAGCAGTCATAGACAGGGAGTCGGGTATAGCAATCAGCCCCAGCATTTT
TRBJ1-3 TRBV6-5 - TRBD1 CASRGTGVNTIYF TGTGCCAGCAGGGGGACAGGCGTAAACACCATATATTTT
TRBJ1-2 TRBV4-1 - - CASSRPQGGYYGYTF TGCGCCAGCAGCCGCCCCCAAGGCGGGTACTATGGCTACACCTTC
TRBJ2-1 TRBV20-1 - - CSARSLASSSSYNEQFF TGCAGTGCTAGAAGTCTAGCGTCCTCCTCCTCCTACAATGAGCAGTTCTTC
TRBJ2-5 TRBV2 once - CASTATGTQKYF TGTGCCAGCACAGCCACCGGGACGCAGAAGTACTTC
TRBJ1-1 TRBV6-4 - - CASSRSPQGGYTEAFF TGTGCCAGCAGTCGCAGCCCACAGGGAGGGTACACTGAAGCTTTCTTT
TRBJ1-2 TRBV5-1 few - CASSEDVDYGYTF TGCGCCAGCAGCGAGGACGTCGACTATGGCTACACCTTC
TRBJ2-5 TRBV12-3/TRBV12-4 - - CVSSLWSFEETQYF TGTGTCAGCAGTTTATGGAGTTTCGAAGAGACCCAGTACTTC
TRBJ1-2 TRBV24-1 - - CATSDNRDNNYGYTF TGTGCCACCAGTGATAACCGGGACAACAACTATGGCTACACCTTC
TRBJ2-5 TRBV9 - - CASSPSGTGVKTQYF TGTGCCAGCAGCCCTAGCGGGACAGGGGTAAAGACCCAGTACTTC
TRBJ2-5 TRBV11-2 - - CTSSLDGWDTQQETQYF TGTACCAGCAGCTTAGATGGCTGGGACACCCAGCAAGAGACCCAGTACTTC
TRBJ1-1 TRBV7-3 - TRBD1 CASSLGDRLEAFF TGTGCCAGCAGCTTAGGGGACAGACTTGAAGCTTTCTTT
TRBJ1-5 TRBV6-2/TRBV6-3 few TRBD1 CASRTRQGDQPQHF TGTGCCAGCAGAACCCGACAGGGAGATCAGCCCCAGCATTTT
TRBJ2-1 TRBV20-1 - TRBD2 CSAEHGRGASYNEQFF TGCAGTGCCGAACATGGGCGGGGGGCTTCCTACAATGAGCAGTTCTTC
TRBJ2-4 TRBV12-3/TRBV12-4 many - CASSLAALAKNIQYF TGTGCCAGCAGTTTAGCGGCTCTAGCCAAAAACATTCAGTACTTC
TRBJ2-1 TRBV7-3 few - CASSPMGNEQFF TGTGCCAGCAGCCCTATGGGCAATGAGCAGTTCTTC
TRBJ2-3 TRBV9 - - CASSVAGSLSTDTQYF TGTGCCAGCAGCGTAGCCGGTAGTTTGAGCACAGACACGCAGTATTTT
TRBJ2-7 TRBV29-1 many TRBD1 CSVAGDRGDEQYF TGCAGCGTTGCGGGGGACAGGGGGGACGAGCAGTACTTC
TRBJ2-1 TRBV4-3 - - CASSLLGEDTYNEQFF TGCGCCAGCAGCTTACTCGGGGAGGACACCTACAATGAGCAGTTCTTC
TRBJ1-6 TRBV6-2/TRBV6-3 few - CASVGGTYNSPLHF TGTGCCAGCGTAGGAGGAACCTATAATTCGCCCCTCCACTTT
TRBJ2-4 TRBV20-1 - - CSAPDRGFNEQYF TGCAGTGCCCCAGATCGAGGGTTCAATGAGCAGTACTTC
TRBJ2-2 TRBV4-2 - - CASSQEVAYTGELFF TGTGCCAGCAGCCAAGAAGTAGCTTACACCGGGGAGCTGTTTTTT
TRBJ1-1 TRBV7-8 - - CASSLASGAMNTEAFF TGTGCCAGCAGCTTAGCGTCTGGGGCTATGAACACTGAAGCTTTCTTT